The clone carrying this T cell receptor (beta chain) is termed medium-sized. Its specificity is not known. The data were taken from a study of spatial heterogeneity in lung cancer. Study-level findings and limits: Expanded intratumoral alpha and beta TCR counts tracked tumor mutation counts.

Noted time point: sample taken at primary tumor resection. Single TCR cDNA molecules each had their own unique molecular identifier. Each CDR3 protein is one row after TCRdb ran MiXCR on the 5' RACE reads. The sample shows around 8,800 distinct CDR3 sequences, roughly 7% of them seen only once. This CDR3 spans 13 amino acids. Germline V gene data show CDR1 as DFQATT and CDR2 as SNEGSKA (reference sequence). Trimming took 6 bases from V and 2 from J, leaving 13 bases between them. V and J are TRBV20-1 and TRBJ1-1; the D is unclear. The sample here was lung tumor tissue, taken at surgery. This clonotype was obtained from a male donor with early-stage non-small cell lung cancer. CDR3 residues: CSAPPIDNTEAFF. CDR3 nucleotides: TGCAGTGCACCTCCGATAGACAACACTGAAGCTTTCTTT.